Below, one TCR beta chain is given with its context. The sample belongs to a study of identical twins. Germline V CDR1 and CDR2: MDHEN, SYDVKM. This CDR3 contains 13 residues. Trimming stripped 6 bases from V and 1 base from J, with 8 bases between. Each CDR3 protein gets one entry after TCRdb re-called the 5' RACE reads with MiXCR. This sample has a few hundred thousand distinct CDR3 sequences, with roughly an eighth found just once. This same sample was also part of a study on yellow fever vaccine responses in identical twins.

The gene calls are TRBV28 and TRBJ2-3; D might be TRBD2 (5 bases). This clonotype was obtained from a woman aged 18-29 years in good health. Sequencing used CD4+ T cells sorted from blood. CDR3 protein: CASRLSGTDTQYF. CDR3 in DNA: TGTGCCAGCAGGCTTAGCGGCACAGATACGCAGTATTTT.